This TCR beta chain was obtained from a study of cytomegalovirus exposure and HLA in healthy donors. The PCR had 60 Vbeta and 13 Jbeta primers. Data came from immunoSEQ multiplex PCR; TCRdb stores just in-frame clones and leaves some out. The table lists 150,000 to 200,000 clones, around 84% of them singletons. This clonotype was sampled from a woman aged 40 to 50 in good health and CMV-seronegative. Input material: PBMCs.

The CDR3 protein is CASSSVGSSYNSPLHF. For the CDR3, the DNA is TGCGCCAGCAGCAGTGTCGGGAGCTCCTATAATTCACCCCTCCACTTT. This chain connects TRBV5-1 to TRBJ1-6; D is unresolved. Germline assignment: CDR1 SGHRS and CDR2 YFSETQ. CDR3 length equals 16 residues. Deletions cut 4 bases from V and 0 bases from J, with 11 bases between.